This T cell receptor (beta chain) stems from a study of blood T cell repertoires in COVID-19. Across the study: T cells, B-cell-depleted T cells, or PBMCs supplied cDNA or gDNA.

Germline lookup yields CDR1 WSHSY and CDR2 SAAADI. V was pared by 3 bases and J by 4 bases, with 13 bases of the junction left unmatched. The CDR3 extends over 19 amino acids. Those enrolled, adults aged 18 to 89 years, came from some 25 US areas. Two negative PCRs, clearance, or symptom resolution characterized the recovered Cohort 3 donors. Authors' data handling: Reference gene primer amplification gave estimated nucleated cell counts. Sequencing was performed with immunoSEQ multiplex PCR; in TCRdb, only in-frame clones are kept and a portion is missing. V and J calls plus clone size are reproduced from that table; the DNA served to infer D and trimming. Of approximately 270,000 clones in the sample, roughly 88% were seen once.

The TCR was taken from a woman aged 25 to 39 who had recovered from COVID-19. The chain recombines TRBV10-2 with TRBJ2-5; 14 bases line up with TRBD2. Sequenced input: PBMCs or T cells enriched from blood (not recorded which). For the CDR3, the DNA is TGCGCCAGCAGTGACCCATCCGGGACTAGCGGGGGTTGGGGAGAGACCCAGTACTTC. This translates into CASSDPSGTSGGWGETQYF.